This T cell receptor beta chain stems from a study of tumor and adjacent non-tumor tissue in lung cancer. Study outcomes and limitations: TCR diversity was significantly greater in tumor than normal lung tissue. Normal lung showed higher cumulative top 100 clone frequency than tumor.

CDR1 is DFQATT and CDR2 is SNEGSKA in the germline V gene (reference sequence). J was trimmed by 0 bases and V by 4 bases; bases with no gene match: 5. CDR3 length: 15 residues. TCRbeta libraries were built with three rounds of nested PCR, modified from ARM-PCR. TCRdb independently ran MiXCR on the multiplex PCR reads; one entry per CDR3 protein. The sample lists about 110,000 distinct CDR3 sequences; 60% to 65% were seen once. Many counts were recorded for this clonotype. Antigen specificity is unknown. The template was RNA from unsorted bulk tissue. This non-tumor lung sample came from over 3 cm beyond the tumor edge.

V and J are TRBV20-1 and TRBJ2-1, with 8 bases fitting TRBD2. The sequencing sample was made of distant non-tumor lung tissue. The TCR was taken from a man in his sixties with non-small cell lung cancer. CDR3 region: CSATDAGGSYNEQFF. The CDR3 DNA sequence: TGCAGTGCTACGGACGCGGGAGGCTCCTACAATGAGCAGTTCTTC.